This TCR beta chain came from a study of T cells in women clearing cervical HPV infection. Only in-frame clones appear in the TCRdb table, and some are missing; sequencing was by immunoSEQ multiplex PCR. This table holds about 39,000 clones. Material for sequencing was blood buffy coat. This clonotype was sampled from a woman between 18 and 70 years old with a cervical HPV16 infection that either progressed to CIN3+ or cleared (not recorded which).

CDR3 residues: CASSHAGPGGYEQYF. Incomplete CDR3 DNA: TGTGCCAGCAGCCACGCGGGGCCTGGGGGTTACGAG. This chain links TRBV28 with TRBJ2-7; D possibly corresponds to TRBD2 (6 bases). The read ends 3 residues before the CDR3 terminus; that terminus is restored from the germline J gene. V was pared by 6 bases and J by 4 bases, with 19 bases between. From germline, CDR1 is MDHEN and CDR2 SYDVKM. The CDR3 runs 15 residues.